This T cell receptor (beta chain) stems from a study of a mutant IDH1 vaccine in newly diagnosed glioma. Study-level information: Before enrollment, the patients had been treated with radiotherapy alone, temozolomide alone, or both together. Most of them had received both.

The V and J ends lost 0 bases and 3 bases respectively, with 9 bases between them. The CDR3 contains 14 residues. CDR1 and CDR2 from the germline V gene are SGHRS and YFSETQ. Study results and caveats: Among patients, around 93% showed immune responses induced by the vaccine. Pseudoprogression seemingly bore no relation to changes in top peripheral T cell clonotypes.

The time point denotes: baseline, week 1 (first vaccination visit). Described treatment: pre-vaccination baseline after standard-of-care therapy. Astrocytomas found in donors were new, WHO grade 3 or 4, IDH1-mutant and ATRX-lost. Of note for this clone: The target antigen is unknown.

The assay was immunoSEQ multiplex PCR, and TCRdb's table has in-frame clones only and misses some. The repertoire includes about 63,000 clones, over 70% of them detected once, and under 6% sits in the top ten. This sequence joins TRBV5-1 and TRBJ1-2; D unresolved. The sequencing used peripheral blood mononuclear cells (PBMCs), collected from a glioma patient treated with radiotherapy, temozolomide or both. The TCR comes from a woman aged 18 to 35 with glioma. Some clones in this sample may be carry-over from other donors' samples. The DNA for the CDR3 is TGCGCCAGCAGCTTGGGGCGTAGAGACTATGGCTACACCTTC. Its translation: CASSLGRRDYGYTF.